This note documents a single T cell receptor beta chain sequence. Its matching antigen is unknown. Assay: immunoSEQ multiplex PCR; the TCRdb copy retains only in-frame clones and omits some. The top ten hold more than 0.95% of the sample, which has some 2,000,000 clones, less than 95% seen once. This specimen belongs to a study of shared clonotypes between healthy human individuals. Study-wide results and limits: Clonotypes that were shared across four donors made up roughly 5% of naive CD4 clonotypes.

The CDR3 length is 16 residues. Germline CDR1 reads WSHSY; CDR2 reads SAAADI. The V segment lost 2 bases and the J segment 3 bases; nucleotides outside the gene matches: 5. Terminally differentiated effector memory CD45RA+ cells were excluded from the naive CD8 cells, which were CD45RO-negative and positively selected for CCR7. This chain links TRBV10-2 with TRBJ2-1, with TRBD2 matching 9 bases. The clonotype originates from a man in his late teens or twenties in good health. The sample taken for sequencing was naive CD8+ T cells sorted from blood. The CDR3 is CASSERAGGRYNEQFF. The DNA of the CDR3 is TGCGCCAGCAGTGAGCGTGCGGGGGGGCGCTACAATGAGCAGTTCTTC.